This TCR beta chain was sequenced for a study of T cells in Graves' hyperthyroidism and ophthalmopathy. Study context: Peripheral blood sampling occurred at initial diagnosis, before any treatment. Study observations and caveats: In simple terms, a model built on 13 V-J features told ophthalmopathy apart from stable hyperthyroidism.

Amplification of TCR beta CDR3 regions used RNA as the template. A set of HTBI primers served as the primers for a first-round RT-PCR of the TCR CDR3. Using its own MiXCR run on the multiplex PCR reads, TCRdb lists one record per CDR3 protein. Among roughly 160,000 distinct CDR3 sequences listed, 9.4% were seen once. Patients aged 18 to 65 had newly diagnosed hyperthyroidism lasting under 2 months. Clinicians diagnosed patients from clinical symptoms, serum thyroxine and TRAb, thyroid ultrasound and orbital computed tomography. This clonotype showed up many times. Its antigen remains unidentified. The sequencing input was blood. This clonotype was sampled from a woman in her late teens or twenties with Graves' hyperthyroidism that later progressed to Graves' ophthalmopathy.

CDR3 DNA: TGTGCCAGCAGTTACCAGACCGGGGCAGGGAGCAATCAGCCCCAGCATTTT. Protein sequence: CASSYQTGAGSNQPQHF. This chain uses TRBV6-2 or TRBV6-3 with TRBJ1-5; D is possibly TRBD1 (5 bases). Germline loops: CDR1 MNHEY, CDR2 SVGEGT. V was cut by 2 bases and J by 1 base, with 15 bases left in between. The CDR3 totals 17 residues.